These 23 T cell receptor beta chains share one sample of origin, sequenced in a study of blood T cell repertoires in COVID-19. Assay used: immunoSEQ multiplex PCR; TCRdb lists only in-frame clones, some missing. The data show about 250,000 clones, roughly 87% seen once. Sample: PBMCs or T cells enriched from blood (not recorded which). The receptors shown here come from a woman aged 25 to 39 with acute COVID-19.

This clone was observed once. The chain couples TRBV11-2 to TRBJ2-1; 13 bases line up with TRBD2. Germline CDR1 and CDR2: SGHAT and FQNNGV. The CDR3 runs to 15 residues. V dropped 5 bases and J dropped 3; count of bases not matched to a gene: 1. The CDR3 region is CASSRTSGGYNEQFF. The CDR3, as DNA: TGTGCCAGCAGCCGGACTAGCGGGGGCTACAATGAGCAGTTCTTC.

CDR3 loop: CASSLGQATYEQYF. As DNA, the CDR3 is TGTGCCAGCAGCTTGGGACAGGCTACCTACGAGCAGTACTTC. The chain combines TRBV5-4 with TRBJ2-7; D might be TRBD1 (6 bases). The V and J ends lost 0 bases and 2 bases respectively, with 9 bases between them. Germline CDR1 and CDR2: SGHNT and YYREEE (reference sequence). The CDR3 has 14 amino acids.

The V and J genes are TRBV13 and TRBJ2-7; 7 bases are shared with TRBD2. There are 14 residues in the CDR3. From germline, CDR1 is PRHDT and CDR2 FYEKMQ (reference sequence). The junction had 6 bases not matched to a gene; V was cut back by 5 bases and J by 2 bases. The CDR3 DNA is TGTGCCAGCAGCGAGGTAGGGAGGGCCTACGAGCAGTACTTC. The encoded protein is CASSEVGRAYEQYF.

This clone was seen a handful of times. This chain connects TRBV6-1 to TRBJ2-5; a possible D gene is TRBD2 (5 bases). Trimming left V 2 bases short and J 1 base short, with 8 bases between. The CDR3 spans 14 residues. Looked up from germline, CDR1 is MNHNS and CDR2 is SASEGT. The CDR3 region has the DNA TGTGCCAGCAGTGAATCGAGGGTCCAAGAGACCCAGTACTTC. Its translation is CASSESRVQETQYF.

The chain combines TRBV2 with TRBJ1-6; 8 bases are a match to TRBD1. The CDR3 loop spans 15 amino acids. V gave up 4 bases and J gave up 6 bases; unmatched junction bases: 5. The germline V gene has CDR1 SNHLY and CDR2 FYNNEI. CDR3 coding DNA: TGTGCCAGCAGTGTTTTTCAGGGGGCTAATTCACCCCTCCACTTT. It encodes CASSVFQGANSPLHF.

In nucleotides, the CDR3 is TGTGCCAGCAGTTCCCGCGACTGGGTCCACGAGCAGTACTTC. Translating gives CASSSRDWVHEQYF. The chain employs TRBV27 and TRBJ2-7; no clear D. From germline, CDR1 is MNHEY and CDR2 SMNVEV (reference sequence). Between the trimmed V and J ends, which lost 4 bases and 5 bases, there was a span of 15 bases. The CDR3 spans 14 residues.

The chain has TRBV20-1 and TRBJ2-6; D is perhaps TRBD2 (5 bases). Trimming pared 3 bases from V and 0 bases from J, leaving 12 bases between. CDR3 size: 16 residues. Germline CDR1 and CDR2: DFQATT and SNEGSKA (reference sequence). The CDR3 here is CSASRRSSSGANVLTF. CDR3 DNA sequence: TGCAGTGCTAGTCGGAGGTCTAGCTCTGGGGCCAACGTCCTGACTTTC.

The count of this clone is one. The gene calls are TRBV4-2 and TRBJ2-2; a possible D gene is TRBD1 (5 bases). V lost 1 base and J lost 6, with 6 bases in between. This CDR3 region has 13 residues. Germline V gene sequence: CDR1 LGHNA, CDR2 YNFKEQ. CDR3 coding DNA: TGTGCCAGCAGCCAAGCAGGGCCCGGGGAGCTGTTTTTT. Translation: CASSQAGPGELFF.

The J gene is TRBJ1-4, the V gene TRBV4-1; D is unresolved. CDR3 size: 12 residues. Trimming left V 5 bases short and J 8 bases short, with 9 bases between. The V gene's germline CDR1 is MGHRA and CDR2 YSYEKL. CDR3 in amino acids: CASSSRGEKLFF. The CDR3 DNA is TGCGCCAGCAGCTCGCGAGGAGAAAAACTGTTTTTT.

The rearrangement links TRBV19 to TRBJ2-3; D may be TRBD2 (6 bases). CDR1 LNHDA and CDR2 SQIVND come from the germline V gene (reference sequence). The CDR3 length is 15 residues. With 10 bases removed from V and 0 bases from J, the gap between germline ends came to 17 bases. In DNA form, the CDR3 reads TGTGCCACCGCGGGGAGAATAGCTAGCACAGATACGCAGTATTTT. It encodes CATAGRIASTDTQYF.

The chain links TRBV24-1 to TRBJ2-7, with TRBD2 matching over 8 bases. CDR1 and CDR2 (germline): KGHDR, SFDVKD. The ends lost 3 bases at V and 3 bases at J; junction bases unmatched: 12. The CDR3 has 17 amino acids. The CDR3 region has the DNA TGTGCCACCAGTGATGGTCCCGGACTAGCAGGGAACTACGAGCAGTACTTC. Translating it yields CATSDGPGLAGNYEQYF.

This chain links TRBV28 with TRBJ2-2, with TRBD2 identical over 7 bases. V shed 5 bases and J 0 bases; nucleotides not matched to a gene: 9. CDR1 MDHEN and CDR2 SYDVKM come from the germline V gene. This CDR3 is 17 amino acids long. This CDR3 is CASSTYLADANTGELFF. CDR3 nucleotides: TGTGCCAGCAGTACCTATCTAGCGGATGCGAACACCGGGGAGCTGTTTTTT.

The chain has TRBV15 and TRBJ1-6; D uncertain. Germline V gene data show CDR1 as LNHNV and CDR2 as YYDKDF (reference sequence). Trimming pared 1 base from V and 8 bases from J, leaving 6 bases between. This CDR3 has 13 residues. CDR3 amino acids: CATSRGAHSPLHF. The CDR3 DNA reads TGTGCCACCAGCAGAGGGGCTCATTCACCCCTCCACTTT.

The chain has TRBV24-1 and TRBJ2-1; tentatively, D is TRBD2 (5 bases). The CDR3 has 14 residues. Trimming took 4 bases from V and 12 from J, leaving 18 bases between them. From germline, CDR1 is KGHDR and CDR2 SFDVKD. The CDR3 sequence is CATSDYGLGTGQFF. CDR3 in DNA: TGTGCCACCAGTGACTATGGACTGGGAACGGGGCAGTTCTTC.

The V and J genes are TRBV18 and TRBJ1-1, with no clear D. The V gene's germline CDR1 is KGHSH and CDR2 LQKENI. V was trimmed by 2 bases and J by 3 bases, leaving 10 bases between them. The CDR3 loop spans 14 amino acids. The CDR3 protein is CASSPITADTEAFF. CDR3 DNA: TGTGCCAGCTCACCAATTACAGCGGACACTGAAGCTTTCTTT.

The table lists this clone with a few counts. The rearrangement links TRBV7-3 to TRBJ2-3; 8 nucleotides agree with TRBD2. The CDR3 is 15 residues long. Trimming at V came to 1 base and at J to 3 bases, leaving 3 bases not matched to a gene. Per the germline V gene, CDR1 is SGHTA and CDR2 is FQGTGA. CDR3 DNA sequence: TGTGCCAGCAGCTTAAAAGCGGGGGTGACAGATACGCAGTATTTT. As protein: CASSLKAGVTDTQYF.

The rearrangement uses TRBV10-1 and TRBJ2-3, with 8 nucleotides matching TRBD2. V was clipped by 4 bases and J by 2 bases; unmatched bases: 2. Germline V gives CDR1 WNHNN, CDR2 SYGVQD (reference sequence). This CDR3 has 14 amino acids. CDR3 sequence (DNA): TGCGCCAGCAGTGCCGGGGGGGCCACAGATACGCAGTATTTT. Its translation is CASSAGGATDTQYF.

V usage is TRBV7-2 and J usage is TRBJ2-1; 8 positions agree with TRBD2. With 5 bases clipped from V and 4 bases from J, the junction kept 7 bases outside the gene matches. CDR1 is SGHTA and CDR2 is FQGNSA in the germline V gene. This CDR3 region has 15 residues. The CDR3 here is CASSPRRGGYNEQFF. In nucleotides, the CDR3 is TGTGCCAGCAGCCCCCGGCGCGGGGGGTACAATGAGCAGTTCTTC.

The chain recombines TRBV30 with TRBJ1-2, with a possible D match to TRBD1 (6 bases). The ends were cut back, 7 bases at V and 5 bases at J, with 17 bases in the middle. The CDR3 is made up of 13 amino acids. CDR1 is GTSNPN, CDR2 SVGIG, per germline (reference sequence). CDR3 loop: CAYQGTHFYGYTF. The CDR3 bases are TGTGCCTACCAGGGGACGCATTTTTATGGCTACACCTTC.

The CDR3 region is CASSQQRNTEAFF. CDR3 coding DNA: TGTGCCAGCAGCCAACAGAGGAACACTGAAGCTTTCTTT. This chain connects TRBV2 to TRBJ1-1; D not resolved. The CDR3 loop spans 13 amino acids. CDR1 is SNHLY and CDR2 is FYNNEI in the germline V gene. Between the trimmed V and J ends, which lost 6 bases and 1 base, there was a span of 9 bases. The variable domain in full, with the rest retrieved from reference TRBV2 and TRBJ1-1, is EPEVTQTPSHQVTQMGQEVILRCVPISNHLYFYWYRQILGQKVEFLVSFYNNEISEKSEIFDDQFSVERPDGSNFTLKIRSTKLEDSAMYFCASSQQRNTEAFFGQGTRLTVV.

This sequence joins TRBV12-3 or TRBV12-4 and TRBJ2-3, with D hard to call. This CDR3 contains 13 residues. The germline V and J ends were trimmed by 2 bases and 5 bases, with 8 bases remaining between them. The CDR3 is CASSLRTGDTQYF. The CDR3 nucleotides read TGTGCCAGCAGTTTAAGAACGGGAGATACGCAGTATTTT.

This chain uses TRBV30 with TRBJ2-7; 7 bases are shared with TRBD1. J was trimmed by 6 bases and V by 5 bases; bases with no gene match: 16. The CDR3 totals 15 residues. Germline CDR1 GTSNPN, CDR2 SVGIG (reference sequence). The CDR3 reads CAWQRRGQGYGEQYF. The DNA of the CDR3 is TGTGCCTGGCAGCGTAGGGGGCAGGGCTACGGCGAGCAGTACTTC.

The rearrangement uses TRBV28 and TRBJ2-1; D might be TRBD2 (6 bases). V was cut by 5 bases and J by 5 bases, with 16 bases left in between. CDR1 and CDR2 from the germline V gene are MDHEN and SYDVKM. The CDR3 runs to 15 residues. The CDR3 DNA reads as TGTGCCAGCAGTCCACCCCCGCGGGGCCACAATGAGCAGTTCTTC. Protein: CASSPPPRGHNEQFF. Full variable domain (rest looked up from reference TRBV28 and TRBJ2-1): DVKVTQSSRYLVKRTGEKVFLECVQDMDHENMFWYRQDPGLGLRLIYFSYDVKMKEKGDIPEGYSVSREKKERFSLILESASTNQTSMYLCASSPPPRGHNEQFFGPGTRLTVL.